The rows below give T cell receptor beta chains drawn from one sample of a study of T cells after yellow fever vaccination. TCRdb re-called the 5' RACE reads with MiXCR, one entry per CDR3 protein. Of hundreds of thousands of distinct CDR3 sequences in the sample, 9% to 15% were seen once. This specimen consisted of PBMCs, obtained on the day of the yellow fever booster vaccination. The source is a man aged 25-45 years who received the YFV17D yellow fever vaccine. CDR3s include the opening cysteine and the closing phenylalanine or tryptophan. Fields, in order: D gene, V gene, clone size, J gene, CDR3 protein, CDR3 DNA. A D gene is named only where the DNA matches it firmly. Rows give clone size only sometimes, using once, few, many, or a class for an expanded clone.

d_gene: TRBD2
v_gene: TRBV5-5
abundance: few
j_gene: TRBJ2-1
CDR3aa: CASSFGGTSGNEQFF
CDR3nt: TGTGCCAGCAGCTTTGGAGGGACTAGCGGGAATGAGCAGTTCTTC

d_gene: -
v_gene: TRBV7-2
abundance: -
j_gene: TRBJ2-1
CDR3aa: CASSLGIGSEQFF
CDR3nt: TGTGCCAGCAGCTTAGGTATAGGGAGTGAGCAGTTCTTC

d_gene: -
v_gene: TRBV30
abundance: few
j_gene: TRBJ1-2
CDR3aa: CAWSLAVYGYTF
CDR3nt: TGTGCCTGGAGTTTGGCAGTCTATGGCTACACCTTC

d_gene: TRBD2
v_gene: TRBV6-1
abundance: few
j_gene: TRBJ2-7
CDR3aa: CASSGSGSTGEQYF
CDR3nt: TGTGCCAGCAGTGGTAGCGGGAGTACAGGCGAGCAGTACTTC

d_gene: -
v_gene: TRBV7-9
abundance: few
j_gene: TRBJ2-1
CDR3aa: CASSRLFF
CDR3nt: TGTGCCAGCAGCCGGCTGTTCTTC

d_gene: -
v_gene: TRBV20-1
abundance: -
j_gene: TRBJ1-1
CDR3aa: CSVWRNTEAFF
CDR3nt: TGCAGTGTGTGGAGGAACACTGAAGCTTTCTTT

d_gene: TRBD2
v_gene: TRBV6-4
abundance: -
j_gene: TRBJ2-1
CDR3aa: CASTGGTSDYYNEQFF
CDR3nt: TGTGCCAGCACTGGGGGGACTAGCGATTACTACAATGAGCAGTTCTTC

d_gene: -
v_gene: TRBV20-1
abundance: -
j_gene: TRBJ2-7
CDR3aa: CSAGGRQYF
CDR3nt: TGCAGTGCTGGGGGGAGGCAGTACTTC

d_gene: -
v_gene: TRBV20-1
abundance: few
j_gene: TRBJ1-1
CDR3aa: CSAETKNTEAFF
CDR3nt: TGCAGTGCCGAGACTAAGAACACTGAAGCTTTCTTT

d_gene: -
v_gene: TRBV29-1
abundance: few
j_gene: TRBJ2-3
CDR3aa: CSGGGGRPTDTQYF
CDR3nt: TGCAGCGGAGGGGGAGGGCGGCCCACAGATACGCAGTATTTT